This entry describes one TCR beta chain. CDR3 length: 15 residues. Germline V lookup: CDR1 MDHEN, CDR2 SYDVKM. The V gene end was trimmed by 5 bases and the J gene end by 5 bases; junction bases not matched to a gene: 5. These data come from a study of blood T cell repertoires in COVID-19. Method: immunoSEQ multiplex PCR; TCRdb's copy keeps in-frame clones and lacks some. This sample carries about 160,000 clones, 80% to 85% of them seen once, and the ten largest clones take roughly 14%. Sequencing input: peripheral blood. The chain is built from TRBV28 and TRBJ2-3; TRBD2 matches at 12 bases. This sequence was found in a man between 18 and 29 years old with active or convalescent COVID-19. Here the CDR3 reads CASSLAGGLRDTQYF. CDR3 nucleotides: TGTGCCAGCAGTCTAGCGGGAGGGCTGAGAGATACGCAGTATTTT.